A selection of T cell receptor beta chains follows, all from one sample in a study of blood T cell repertoires in COVID-19. The method was immunoSEQ multiplex PCR; TCRdb's version includes in-frame clones alone and lacks a portion of them. This sample yields 150,000 or so clones, of which around 85% are seen a single time; about 1.2% belongs to the top ten. Sequences were obtained from peripheral blood. Every receptor here comes from a man between 60 and 75 years old who had recovered from COVID-19. The CDR3 runs from the conserved cysteine through the conserved F or W.

j_gene,v_gene,CDR3aa
TRBJ2-5,TRBV6-5,CASAPLAGAQETQYF
TRBJ1-4,TRBV15,CATSRDRDATNEKLFF
TRBJ1-1,TRBV20-1,CSASSPSLTGNTEAFF
TRBJ1-1,TRBV5-1,CASSSEGVGAEAFF
TRBJ1-1,TRBV27,CASSRGWSFTMNTEAFF
TRBJ2-5,TRBV5-1,CASSLRTAEETQYF
TRBJ1-2,TRBV7-2,CASSLRRGPNYGYTF
TRBJ1-2,TRBV7-2,CASSLGGKTNYGYTF
TRBJ2-7,TRBV4-2,CASSPAQGVPTYEQYF
TRBJ1-2,TRBV11-2,CASSRGTDYGYTF
TRBJ1-5,TRBV9,CASSGGTGVNQPQHF
TRBJ1-1,TRBV6-5,CATEDRTNTEAFF
TRBJ1-1,TRBV11-1,CASSLGQNTEAFF
TRBJ1-2,TRBV5-1,CASSLRRDNYGYTF